This T cell receptor (beta chain) was recovered during a study of cytomegalovirus exposure and HLA in healthy donors (dated by TCRdb to about 2017). Study-level background: An earlier analysis of several hundred of the donors reported under 300 Gb of sequence data and around 100 million unique TCR beta sequences obtained from approximately 180 million T cells. The study used immunosequencing to profile the T cell repertoires of approximately 650 subjects and linked those repertoires to cytomegalovirus serostatus. Across about 370 genotyped donors of the cohort, an average of roughly 230,000 unique TCR beta nucleotide sequences per donor were sequenced, and roughly 18% of those sequences were non-productive. The number of typed donors differed by locus: about 629-630 for A, B, C, DRB1 and DQB1; approximately 520 for DQA1; 606 for DPA1; and around 450 for DPB1. Donor age, sex, ethnicity and CMV serostatus were compiled alongside the repertoire data. Genome-wide SNP genotypes for about 65% of the roughly 700 donors were used in a later genetic analysis, which treated that subset as a discovery cohort. The study aimed to test whether cataloging public T cell receptors could reveal signatures of past pathogen exposure. About five DR-DQ haplotypes were treated as single units for association and clustering because of strong linkage in the cohort. The study combined high-throughput TCR immunosequencing, statistical association of individual TCRs with disease status, and machine learning to predict cytomegalovirus infection status. Every repertoire in the discovery cohort had been generated on one and the same sequencing platform. In a later analysis, previously published TCR beta repertoires from some 640 donors were re-analyzed and high-resolution HLA genotyping was added so that TCR occurrence patterns could be studied. Of the roughly 390 genotyped donors, 70% to 90% were placed in the genetic ancestry cluster associated with self-reported Caucasian donors. Roughly 300 gigabases of sequencing data and tens of millions of unique TCR sequences were included in an early release covering 500 to 750 HLA-typed donors. An earlier analysis of some 500 of the donors used high-throughput TCR beta sequencing to judge whether each TCR beta V gene segment behaved as functional or pseudogenic. Class I and class II HLA loci were covered by the typing at four-digit resolution. Rather than using new phenotypic data, the later analysis identified candidate immune exposures from TCR beta sequences and from how often those sequences occurred across donors. A separate validation cohort of 100 to 150 different subjects was used in addition to the approximately 670-subject first cohort. The full study reports these points: A later genetic analysis reported fewer N-insertions in productive TCRs among donors in an Asian-associated ancestry cluster than the roughly 700-donor mean. Correlated functional status among segregating V segments might reflect linkage disequilibrium, but an unknown experimental factor could not be ruled out. In an earlier analysis of more than 500 of the donors, most TCR beta V segments appeared in productive rearrangements about 87% or about 30% of the time, broadly matching IMGT annotations. The presence/absence analyses assumed that sequencing depth was roughly uniform across donors, and that assumption may not be true. Compared with equally common non-associated chains, HLA-associated TCR beta chains in a later analysis were more clonally expanded and had lower generation probabilities. An association between a missense DCLRE1C variant and V-gene and J-gene trimming of TCR beta chains was found in a later genetic analysis and replicated in an independent cohort. According to the authors, the approach could potentially be generalized to other disease states and immunological phenotypes. In the study, 150 to 200 TCR beta chains were listed as associated with cytomegalovirus. Cytomegalovirus status was reported to be diagnosed by the classifier with high specificity and sensitivity in both the original and validation cohorts. Because HLA typing was unavailable for some donors at each locus, only the typed subset was used in association tests. Specific HLA alleles were associated with over 15,000 TCR beta sequences at a false discovery rate of 0.05 in a later analysis. Assigning TCR associations to individual alleles was difficult when HLA alleles, especially DR and DQ, strongly co-occurred. According to a later analysis, most CMV-associated TCR beta chains appeared to be HLA-restricted, and the HLA associations seemed to be driven largely by CMV exposure. According to a later analysis, parvovirus B19, influenza, CMV and Epstein-Barr virus appeared linked to several top co-occurrence clusters. While some public TCRs were present in many individuals, most TCR sequences turned up only very rarely across donors. In vitro tests confirmed that a few of the cytomegalovirus-associated TCR beta chains recognize cytomegalovirus antigens. A cluster of highly shared sequence variants was judged likely to be a technical artifact of the sequencing pipeline. The 87-base-pair reads could not distinguish some IMGT-functional V segments, including TRBV6-2 and TRBV6-3, so those segments were excluded. A further reported finding was that TCR beta sequences accurately predicted the HLA-A and HLA-B alleles for most subjects in the first cohort. In this cohort, only TCR beta chains were sequenced, and detectable features were limited by the absence of alpha or paired-chain data. Around 16 rarely observed V segments, including chromosome 9 orphons, were excluded from the earlier analysis of several hundred of the donors because counts were too low. For the cohort, immune exposure information was limited to CMV serostatus. A later analysis found that TCR association rates varied across HLA loci, with DRB1 alleles showing the most associated TCRs and HLA-C alleles the fewest.

Trimming leaves V shorter by 4 bases and J shorter by 6 bases, with the junction holding 9 bases beyond the gene matches. Inclusive of the bounding cysteine and phenylalanine, the CDR3 is 14 residues long. The retained sequence is limited to the CDR3, 42 bases, with the frame set at the first base. The germline V gene supplies CDR1 SGHRS and CDR2 YFSETQ. Library preparation employed the immunoSEQ multiplex PCR assay. The multiplex PCR relied on a mix of 60 forward primers for TCR Vbeta segments and 13 reverse primers for TCR Jbeta segments. A multiplex PCR assay on genomic DNA amplified the CDR3 region of rearranged TCR beta genes. On the Illumina HiSeq System, the amplified TCR beta libraries were sequenced as 87-base-pair reads. Under the source paper's analysis protocol: A later analysis tallied roughly 76 million unique TCR beta chains across the 660 or so repertoires, and approximately 12 million of those chains were shared by two or more donors. Raw reads were error-corrected and collapsed into unique sequences by a nearest-neighbor algorithm in which closely related sequences were merged to remove PCR and sequencing errors. To assign V, D and J gene segments, CDR3 sequences were aligned to IMGT reference sequences. For a sequence to be retained, at least a six-nucleotide match to both a V gene segment and a J gene segment was required. Rearrangements were called productive when the CDR3 lacked stop codons and stayed in frame with V and J; all others were non-productive. CDR3 was defined by IMGT convention, running from the second conserved V-encoded cysteine to the conserved J-encoded phenylalanine. In an earlier analysis of around 540 of the donors, sequences lacking an unambiguous match to a single V gene segment were excluded. In an earlier analysis of approximately 610 of the donors, V segments were called functional above 56.7% productive rearrangements and were called segregating when the between-donor standard deviation exceeded 5%. A statistical classification framework was built to diagnose cytomegalovirus status from the catalog of TCR beta chain sequences. V and J gene assignment, in a later analysis, came from comparing TCR nucleotide sequences with IMGT/GENE-DB human TR gene sequences. Using the TCRdist pipeline, a later analysis assigned CDR3 sequences along with most-parsimonious VDJ recombination scenarios. In a later analysis, every TCR beta chain was defined by the combination of its CDR3 amino acid sequence and its V-gene family, and reads without a unique V-gene family were dropped. To address suspected cross-contamination and a sequencing artifact, a later analysis removed under 600 highly shared, low-generation-probability nucleotide sequences. A later analysis calculated a clonal expansion index for each public chain from normalized within-repertoire ranks of inferred template counts. A later analysis computed generation probabilities with a VDJ recombination model fitted to out-of-frame rearrangements, and checked the results against IGoR. In a later analysis, TCR-TCR, TCR-HLA and TCR-CMV co-occurrence was scored with hypergeometric tests, and a repertoire-size bias correction was applied to TCR pairs. To estimate false discovery rates, a later analysis permuted the HLA or CMV assignments 20 times. In a later analysis, co-occurring TCRs were grouped with DBSCAN, and TCRdist sequence similarity was added when clustering was performed within HLA-allele-positive subsets. Repertoires with fewer than 30,000 or more than 120,000 public chains were left out of co-occurrence clustering, as were five repertoires with anomalous nucleotide sharing. In TCRdb, the immuneACCESS table is reduced to in-frame sequences with V and J assigned. These tables do not hold every clone; where another copy was compared, an unresolved V gene accounts for under half, and the others remain unexplained. That table gives V, J and clone size, and the DNA gave D and trimming. The sample contains some 130,000 clones, 79% of them found a single time. Jointly, the top ten make up about 6.8% of the sample.

Concerning this clone: What antigen it recognizes has not been identified. No much larger clone exists at a distance of one base, and base qualities are not known.

The cohort consisted of 650 to 700 healthy bone marrow donors. At the time of sampling, all cohort members were nominally healthy, though unrecorded immune exposures were likely present. The donor tested CMV seropositive and was one of the 289 seropositive cohort members. A peripheral blood sample was collected from each donor, and TCR beta sequencing was performed on peripheral blood mononuclear cells. Genomic DNA was extracted from the blood cell samples with the Qiagen DNeasy Blood Extraction Kit. Sequencing was carried out using PBMCs. The chain was built from TRBV5-1 and TRBJ1-1; 7 central bases correspond to TRBD1. The sequence was collected from a man aged 35-49 years in good health and CMV-seropositive. The sequence in DNA is TGCGCCAGCAGCCCCCGAACGACAGGGTCTGAAGCTTTCTTT. Translated, it gives CASSPRTTGSEAFF. The CDR3 plus the reference TRBV5-1 and TRBJ1-1 genes for the other parts give the full variable domain: KAGVTQTPRYLIKTRGQQVTLSCSPISGHRSVSWYQQTPGQGLQFLFEYFSETQRNKGNFPGRFSGRQFSNSRSEMNVSTLELGDSALYLCASSPRTTGSEAFFGQGTRLTVV.